The rows below give T cell receptor beta chains drawn from one sample of a study of shared clonotypes between healthy human individuals. TCRdb's table, derived via immunoSEQ multiplex PCR, lists solely in-frame clones and lacks some. Among around 600,000 clones listed, around 96% were seen once. Sequenced sample: naive CD8+ T cells sorted from blood. The source is a woman younger than 45 in good health. Each CDR3 is given with its conserved first and last residue. The size entry is marked missing in some rows and otherwise reads once, few, many or a size class.

v_gene	abundance	len	j_gene	CDR3aa
TRBV5-1	.	16	TRBJ2-7	CASSLRGTGKIWEQYF
TRBV4-1	.	13	TRBJ1-5	CASSLQGDQPQHF
TRBV4-1	.	16	TRBJ2-3	CASSQRTSGPTDTQYF
TRBV4-2	.	13	TRBJ1-2	CASSQERGNGYTF
TRBV19	.	15	TRBJ1-4	CASSDIEDRDEKLFF
TRBV12-5	.	13	TRBJ2-3	CASAPKGIGTQYF
TRBV6-5	.	13	TRBJ1-3	CASRDNSGNTIYF
TRBV7-9	.	18	TRBJ1-4	CASSSPARGYSGGEKLFF
TRBV19	.	15	TRBJ2-7	CARWERDFRDYEQYF
TRBV27	.	18	TRBJ1-2	CASSTTPDRAVSNYGYTF
TRBV29-1	few	13	TRBJ2-7	CSVSDGYAYEQYF
TRBV28	.	19	TRBJ2-7	CASSLPTKITSPTYYEQYF
TRBV30	.	13	TRBJ1-5	CAWSVDLGQPQHF
TRBV11-2	.	13	TRBJ2-7	CASSPGLTYEQYF
TRBV27	.	16	TRBJ2-1	CASSRPGGGSYNEQFF
TRBV18	.	16	TRBJ1-1	CASSPGDRARGTEAFF
TRBV19	.	19	TRBJ2-6	CASSIDHAAADTGANVLTF
TRBV5-6	.	13	TRBJ1-1	CASSLPVGEKAFF
TRBV11-1	.	14	TRBJ1-2	CASSLGDRDYGYTF
TRBV27	.	13	.	CASSLSSEHEQYF
TRBV10-3	.	12	TRBJ1-5	CAISESGQPQHF
TRBV15	.	15	TRBJ1-1	CATSTPWEMNTEAFF
TRBV9	.	16	TRBJ2-3	CASSVGTSGSTDTQYF
TRBV5-1	.	14	TRBJ1-1	CASSLGRAGTEAFF
TRBV10-3	.	14	TRBJ2-6	CAIRDSSGANVLTF
TRBV6-1	.	16	TRBJ1-1	CASSEWAWEGADEAFF
TRBV28	.	15	TRBJ1-3	CASSLFRDPGNTIYF
TRBV19	.	14	TRBJ2-7	CASSAGLATYEQYF
TRBV28	.	14	TRBJ2-5	CASSLFGPQETQYF
TRBV7-6	.	16	TRBJ2-1	CASSLTFRGNYNEQFF
TRBV7-3	.	12	TRBJ2-1	CASSSLAGGLFF
TRBV5-1	.	16	TRBJ2-3	CASSPTSGSLTDTQYF
TRBV7-7	.	17	TRBJ2-1	CASSLSGTTHPHNEQFF
TRBV5-1	.	11	TRBJ2-7	CASSSTYEQYF
TRBV4-1	.	14	TRBJ2-7	CASSQGSTSYEQYF
TRBV27	.	18	TRBJ2-1	CASSSSSGRAPWSDEQFF
TRBV9	.	15	TRBJ2-1	CASSVAGGSYNEQFF
TRBV13	.	17	TRBJ1-1	CASSSGYVQGRDSEAFF
TRBV27	once	14	TRBJ2-7	CASSFTGFAYEQYF
TRBV4-1	.	15	TRBJ2-1	CASSRSDRDGNEQFF
TRBV9	.	13	TRBJ1-1	CASSVGRDTEAFF
TRBV7-9	.	16	TRBJ2-7	CASSSRSGKDSYEQYF
TRBV7-9	.	14	TRBJ2-7	CASSPPTSSLEQYF
TRBV6-5	.	15	TRBJ1-1	CASSYSRGGRPTLIF
TRBV28	.	14	TRBJ1-5	CASLVGEGNQPQHF
TRBV9	.	15	TRBJ2-7	CASSVGDDRVYEQYF
TRBV10-2	.	13	TRBJ2-7	CASSVSRSYEQYF